The subject of this entry is one T cell receptor (beta chain). This record comes from a study of T cell changes during pregnancy in multiple sclerosis. Germline V gene sequence: CDR1 SGHNT, CDR2 YYREEE (reference sequence). The CDR3 spans 15 residues. Trimming removed 0 bases from V and 5 bases from J; junction bases left unmatched: 4. The method was immunoSEQ multiplex PCR; TCRdb's version includes in-frame clones alone and lacks a portion of them. The data contain 40,000 to 50,000 clones, approximately 95% of them singletons. This sample comprised CD4+ T cells from peripheral blood mononuclear cells, obtained in the third trimester of pregnancy. The V gene is TRBV5-4, the J gene TRBJ2-1, with 8 bases identical to TRBD2. The clonotype was recovered from a female donor with multiple sclerosis, enrolled in a pregnancy study. CDR3 bases: TGTGCCAGCAGCTTGGCGGCGGGGGGTCACAATGAGCAGTTCTTC. Residues: CASSLAAGGHNEQFF.